These 18 T cell receptor beta chains were sequenced from one sample in a study of regulatory T cells in long-lasting Graves disease. Time point denoted: newly diagnosed GD, antithyroid drugs for less than 3 months. From RNA extracted from PBMCs, the TCR library was made. According to the study, TCR beta libraries were built with iRepertoire HTBI primers and CDR3-region Arm-PCR. TCRdb ran MiXCR on the multiplex PCR reads and lists one entry per CDR3 protein. The sample yields 350,000 to 500,000 distinct CDR3 sequences, over 15% seen once. The sample also formed part of further work on T cells in Graves' hyperthyroidism and ophthalmopathy.

Sequenced here: peripheral blood mononuclear cells (PBMCs), sampled at new diagnosis, from a patient treated with antithyroid drugs. The receptors were sampled from a woman aged 18-29 years with Graves disease.

The chain joins TRBV15 to TRBJ2-1, with unresolved D. The CDR3 is 12 amino acids. CDR1 is LNHNV and CDR2 is YYDKDF in the germline V gene (reference sequence). Trimming stripped 6 bases from V and 10 bases from J, with 13 bases between. CDR3 residues: CATRGNSYEQFF. CDR3 nucleotide sequence: TGTGCCACCAGGGGGAACTCCTACGAGCAGTTCTTC.

Ten or more counts support this clonotype. The chain recombines TRBV5-1 with TRBJ1-2; weak D call: TRBD1 (6 bases). CDR3 length equals 15 residues. The V end lost 0 bases, the J end lost 3 bases, and 12 bases lay between the germline ends. Germline V gives CDR1 SGHRS, CDR2 YFSETQ. The DNA of the CDR3 is TGCGCCAGCAGCTTGGTTGGGGGCTCGGACTATGGCTACACCTTC. It specifies CASSLVGGSDYGYTF.

The chain uses TRBV18 and TRBJ1-4; D uncertain. The CDR3 consists of 15 residues. Looked up from germline, CDR1 is KGHSH and CDR2 is LQKENI. Deletions cut 2 bases from V and 3 bases from J, with 10 bases between. CDR3 in amino acids: CASSPTTESNEKLFF. The DNA for the CDR3 is TGTGCCAGCTCACCAACTACGGAATCTAATGAAAAACTGTTTTTT.

This clonotype occurred many times. The V and J genes are TRBV11-2 and TRBJ2-7; possibly TRBD2 for D (6 bases). This CDR3 comprises 15 residues. V was pared by 1 base and J by 2 bases, with 12 bases between. Germline lookup yields CDR1 SGHAT and CDR2 FQNNGV. DNA of the CDR3: TGTGCCAGCAGCTTAGGGGGGGATACAACCTACGAGCAGTACTTC. Translation gives CASSLGGDTTYEQYF. Filled out from reference TRBV11-2 and TRBJ2-7, the complete variable domain reads EAGVAQSPRYKIIEKRQSVAFWCNPISGHATLYWYQQILGQGPKLLIQFQNNGVVDDSQLPKDRFSAERLKGVDSTLKIQPAKLEDSAVYLCASSLGGDTTYEQYFGPGTRLTVT.

This clonotype was counted at least ten times. The genes are TRBV27 and TRBJ1-5; unclear D gene. V was shortened by 6 bases and J by 2 bases, with 8 bases between the two germline ends. This CDR3 comprises 13 residues. The germline CDR1 and CDR2 sequences are MNHEY and SMNVEV (reference sequence). CDR3 nucleotides: TGTGCCAGCAGCGGGTACCGCAATCAGCCCCAGCATTTT. Residues: CASSGYRNQPQHF.

This clonotype was found a few times. The V call is TRBV19, the J call TRBJ1-5; D is undetermined. The V end lost 5 bases, the J end lost 4 bases, and 9 bases lay between the germline ends. Germline V gives CDR1 LNHDA, CDR2 SQIVND (reference sequence). CDR3 length: 13 amino acids. The CDR3 nucleotides read TGTGCCAGTAGTTGGACGGAGAATCAGCCCCAGCATTTT. Translating gives CASSWTENQPQHF.

This clonotype was counted ten times or more. This chain uses TRBV3-1 with TRBJ2-3, with D perhaps matching TRBD2 (6 bases). The ends were cut back, 0 bases at V and 5 bases at J, with 15 bases in the middle. The CDR3 sequence is 16 residues long. Germline V gene sequence: CDR1 LGHDT, CDR2 YNNKEL (reference sequence). This chain's CDR3 is CASSQEGLRRGDTQYF. The CDR3 DNA sequence: TGTGCCAGCAGCCAAGAGGGCCTCAGGAGGGGAGATACGCAGTATTTT.

This clonotype has more than one count but fewer than ten. This chain connects TRBV20-1 to TRBJ2-3; TRBD2 is a possible D gene (5 bases). CDR3 size: 11 residues. Germline assignment: CDR1 DFQATT and CDR2 SNEGSKA (reference sequence). Trimming pared 7 bases from V and 6 bases from J, leaving 11 bases between. In DNA form, the CDR3 reads TGCAGTGGTAATCCTAGCGATACGCAGTATTTT. It specifies CSGNPSDTQYF.

This clonotype was seen repeatedly, ten times or more. This sequence joins TRBV28 and TRBJ2-7; the D is unclear. CDR1 is MDHEN, CDR2 SYDVKM, per germline. The ends were cut back, 2 bases at V and 0 bases at J, with 11 bases in the middle. The CDR3 sequence is 15 residues long. The CDR3 DNA reads as TGTGCCAGCAGTTTAGTGGCCGGTATCTCCTACGAGCAGTACTTC. It codes for CASSLVAGISYEQYF.

This clonotype was detected many times. This chain joins TRBV7-9 and TRBJ2-7; 7 bases map to TRBD1. Germline assignment: CDR1 SEHNR and CDR2 FQNEAQ (reference sequence). Unmatched junction bases numbered 12, after V lost 5 bases and J lost 2 bases. There are 16 residues in the CDR3. CDR3 sequence reads: CASSPSAGTDTYEQYF. The CDR3 nucleotides read TGTGCCAGCAGCCCCTCCGCCGGGACAGATACCTACGAGCAGTACTTC.

This clonotype has just a few counts. The J gene is TRBJ2-1, the V gene TRBV19, with 7 bases lining up with TRBD2. The germline V gene has CDR1 LNHDA and CDR2 SQIVND (reference sequence). J gave up 4 bases and V 7 bases, and 4 bases lay outside the gene matches. The CDR3 consists of 13 residues. The CDR3 DNA reads TGTGCCAGTACGGGGGGAATGTACAATGAGCAGTTCTTC. This codes for CASTGGMYNEQFF.

This clonotype showed up many times. The rearrangement links TRBV12-3 or TRBV12-4 to TRBJ2-2, with a weak D call TRBD2 (7 bases). With 4 bases removed from V and 6 bases from J, the gap between germline ends came to 18 bases. This CDR3 region has 16 residues. CDR3 sequence: CASSSGGFLRAGELFF. CDR3 coding DNA: TGTGCCAGCAGTTCGGGGGGCTTTCTACGGGCCGGGGAGCTGTTTTTT.

This clonotype was observed a handful of times. This chain joins TRBV18 and TRBJ1-6, with D unclear. Germline CDR1 is KGHSH and CDR2 is LQKENI. The CDR3 totals 16 residues. Trimming removed 1 base at V and 5 bases at J, with 12 bases between. CDR3 region: CASSPQSGANNSPLHF. In nucleotides, the CDR3 is TGTGCCAGCTCACCACAATCAGGCGCAAATAATTCACCCCTCCACTTT.

The genes are TRBV27 and TRBJ1-5; D not resolved. The CDR3 spans 15 residues. CDR1 is MNHEY and CDR2 is SMNVEV in the germline V gene (reference sequence). The V end lost 2 bases, the J end lost 2 bases, and 10 bases lay between the germline ends. CDR3 residues: CASSLSGKGNQPQHF. The CDR3 nucleotides read TGTGCCAGCAGTTTAAGTGGGAAAGGCAATCAGCCCCAGCATTTT.

Many counts were recorded for this clonotype. The rearrangement links TRBV7-2 to TRBJ2-5; 10 bases are shared with TRBD1. The germline CDR1 and CDR2 sequences are SGHTA and FQGNSA. The CDR3 has 14 amino acids. The J segment lost 6 bases and the V segment lost 5 bases, leaving 6 bases of the junction unmatched. CDR3 protein: CASSQDRGGQTQYF. DNA of the CDR3: TGTGCCAGCAGCCAGGACAGGGGGGGACAGACCCAGTACTTC.

The rearrangement links TRBV18 to TRBJ2-1; D is possibly TRBD2 (5 bases). The closer fit of TRBJ2-3 to the DNA end suggests the J call may be wrong. Germline CDR1 reads KGHSH; CDR2 reads LQKENI. The CDR3 contains 12 residues. CDR3: CASSPIRREQYF. CDR3 bases: TGTGCCAGCTCACCAATCCGTCGGGAGCAGTATTTT.

This chain joins TRBV20-1 and TRBJ2-2, with 9 bases that match TRBD2. Germline V gene sequence: CDR1 DFQATT, CDR2 SNEGSKA (reference sequence). This CDR3 is 18 amino acids long. The J segment lost 6 bases and the V segment lost 1 base, leaving 15 bases of the junction unmatched. CDR3 DNA sequence: TGCAGTGCTAGAGCGGGTCTTAGCGGGAGTTTTGTGGCCGGGGAGCTGTTTTTT. As protein: CSARAGLSGSFVAGELFF.

In this sample, this clonotype turned up many times. The gene calls are TRBV5-1 and TRBJ2-5; 9 bases map to TRBD2. Trimming cost V 4 bases and J 2 bases; bases outside gene matches: 9. This CDR3 is built from 16 residues. Germline V gives CDR1 SGHRS, CDR2 YFSETQ. The chain's CDR3 is CASSGRLAVRQETQYF. The DNA of the CDR3 is TGCGCCAGCAGCGGACGACTAGCGGTTCGACAAGAGACCCAGTACTTC.